Listed here is a single T cell receptor (beta chain). Which antigen it targets is not known. It has no much larger one-base neighbor in the sample; base qualities were not kept. Whole blood was collected in K2EDTA tubes by collaborating institutions according to the institutions' own protocols. For TCRbeta analysis, collaborator samples were shipped as frozen whole blood, as isolated PBMCs, or as DNA extracted from either sample type. The data are from a study of blood T cell repertoires in COVID-19 (TCRdb year 2020). A note on the overall study: Samples from collaborators originated in the United States, Italy and Spain and spanned both the acute and convalescent phases of COVID-19. The prospective study material was composed of cDNA or gDNA derived from T cells, B-cell-depleted T cells, or PBMCs. The dataset comprised deeply sampled blood TCRbeta repertoires from subjects exposed to, actively infected with, or recovered from COVID-19. The repertoires were released in a freely available public database intended as a resource for research on the immune response to SARS-CoV-2. Samples were obtained from the ongoing ImmuneRACE study (first 160 participants) and from over 1,000 subjects provided by 6 global collaborators. A de-identified subject ID, COVID-19 status, age in years and sex were almost always included in the sample metadata. Where available, HLA class I and class II types were taken from metadata supplied by the sample provider and were not determined by assay-based typing. Overall results and qualifications from the work: The quantity of clinical and demographic metadata differed by source and by participant and was supplied without curation.

TCRbeta CDR3 regions were amplified from genomic DNA by means of the immunoSEQ Assay, a bias-controlled multiplex PCR. On the study's bioinformatics: The number of nucleated cells in each sample was estimated from the amplification of reference gene primers within the assay. Sequence reads were collapsed and filtered to measure the absolute abundance of every unique TCRbeta CDR3 rearrangement. For each sample, productive Simpson clonality was calculated as the square root of Simpson's diversity index over productive rearrangements. Entries here come from immuneACCESS through TCRdb and include only in-frame sequences with V and J called. Some clones fail to appear in such tables; in the studies checked, an unresolved V gene covers under half of the shortfall, and the cause of the remainder is unknown. The DNA gave D and trimming, while V, J and clone size come from that table. The sample includes under 250,000 clones, with 75% to 90% observed a single time. 2% to 3% of the sample is in the top ten clones.

Taken from the germline V gene, the CDR1 and CDR2 loops are MNHEY and SVGAGI. The junction shows trimming of 4 bases on V and 3 bases on J, plus 13 bases between the germline ends. Its CDR3 holds 14 amino acids, cysteine through phenylalanine. Only the CDR3 DNA is retained, 42 bases long and in frame from the first base. Recombination linked TRBV6-5 to TRBJ2-7, with TRBD2 as a weak D call on 5 bases. The sample consisted of peripheral blood. The sequence was obtained from a woman in her 70s with active or convalescent COVID-19. The nucleotides read TGTGCCAGCAGTTGGGCGGGTTCGGGCTACGAGCAGTACTTC. Translated, it reads CASSWAGSGYEQYF.